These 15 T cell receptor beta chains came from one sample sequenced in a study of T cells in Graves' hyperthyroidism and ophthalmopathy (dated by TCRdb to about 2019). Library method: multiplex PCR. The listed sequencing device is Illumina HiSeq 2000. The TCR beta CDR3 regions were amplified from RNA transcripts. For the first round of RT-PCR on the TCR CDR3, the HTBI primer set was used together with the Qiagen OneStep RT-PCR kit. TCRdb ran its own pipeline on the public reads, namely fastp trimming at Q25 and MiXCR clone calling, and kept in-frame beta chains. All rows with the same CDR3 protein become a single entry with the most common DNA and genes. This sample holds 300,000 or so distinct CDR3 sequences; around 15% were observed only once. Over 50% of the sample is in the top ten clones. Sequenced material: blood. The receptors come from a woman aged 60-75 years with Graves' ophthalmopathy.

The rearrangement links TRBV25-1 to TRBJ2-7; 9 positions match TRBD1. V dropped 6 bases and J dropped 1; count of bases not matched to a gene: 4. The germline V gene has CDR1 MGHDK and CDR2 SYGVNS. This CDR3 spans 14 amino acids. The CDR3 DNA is TGTGCCAGCAGGTCCGACAGGGGGTCCTACGAGCAGTACTTC. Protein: CASRSDRGSYEQYF.

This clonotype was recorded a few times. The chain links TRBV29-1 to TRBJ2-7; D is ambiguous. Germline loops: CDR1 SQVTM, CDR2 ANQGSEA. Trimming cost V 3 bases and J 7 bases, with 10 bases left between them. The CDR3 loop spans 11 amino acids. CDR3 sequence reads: CSVDFDAEQYF. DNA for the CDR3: TGCAGCGTTGATTTTGACGCGGAGCAGTACTTC.

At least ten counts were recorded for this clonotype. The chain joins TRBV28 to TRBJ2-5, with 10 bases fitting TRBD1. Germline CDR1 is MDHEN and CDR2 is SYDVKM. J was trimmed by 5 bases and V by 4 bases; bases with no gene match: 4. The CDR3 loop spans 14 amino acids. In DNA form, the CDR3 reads TGTGCCAGCAGTTCGACAGGGGGCTGGGAGACCCAGTACTTC. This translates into CASSSTGGWETQYF. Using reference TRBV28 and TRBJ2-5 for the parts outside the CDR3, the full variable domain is DVKVTQSSRYLVKRTGEKVFLECVQDMDHENMFWYRQDPGLGLRLIYFSYDVKMKEKGDIPEGYSVSREKKERFSLILESASTNQTSMYLCASSSTGGWETQYFGPGTRLLVL.

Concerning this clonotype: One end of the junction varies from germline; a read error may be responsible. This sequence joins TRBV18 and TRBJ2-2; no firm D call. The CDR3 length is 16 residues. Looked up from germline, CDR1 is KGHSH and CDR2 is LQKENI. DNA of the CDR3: TGTGCCAACTCACCTATAGGGCTGTTGGAAGCCGGGGAGCTGTTTTTT. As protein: CANSPIGLLEAGELFF.

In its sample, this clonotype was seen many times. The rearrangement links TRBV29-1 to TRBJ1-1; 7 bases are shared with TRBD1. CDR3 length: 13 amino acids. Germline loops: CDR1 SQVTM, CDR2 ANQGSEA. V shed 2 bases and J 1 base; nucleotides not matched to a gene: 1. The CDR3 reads CSVERDRNTEAFF. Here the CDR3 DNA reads TGCAGCGTTGAAAGGGACAGGAACACTGAAGCTTTCTTT.

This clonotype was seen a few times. In DNA form, the CDR3 reads TGCGCCAGCAGCCAAGATAGGAAGGGGGCGTATTATGGCTACACCTTC. Residues: CASSQDRKGAYYGYTF. V gene TRBV4-1 combines with J gene TRBJ1-2, with TRBD1 matching 7 bases. The V and J ends lost 0 bases and 5 bases, in that order; junction bases with no gene match: 9. Germline V gene data show CDR1 as MGHRA and CDR2 as YSYEKL. The CDR3 runs to 16 residues.

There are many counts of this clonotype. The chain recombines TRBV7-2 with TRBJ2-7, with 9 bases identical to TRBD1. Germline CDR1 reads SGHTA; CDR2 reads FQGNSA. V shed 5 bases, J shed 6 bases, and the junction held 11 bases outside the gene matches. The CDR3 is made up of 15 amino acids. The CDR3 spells CASSVSPGQGSEQYF. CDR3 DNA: TGTGCCAGCAGCGTGTCGCCGGGACAGGGATCCGAGCAGTACTTC.

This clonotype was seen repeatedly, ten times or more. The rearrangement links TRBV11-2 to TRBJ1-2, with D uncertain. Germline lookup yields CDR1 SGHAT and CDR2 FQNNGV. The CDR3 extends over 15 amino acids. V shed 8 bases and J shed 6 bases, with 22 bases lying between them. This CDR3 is CASGLQLSGRNGYTF. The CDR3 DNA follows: TGTGCCAGCGGATTGCAACTAAGTGGGCGGAATGGCTACACCTTC.

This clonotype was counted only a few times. CDR3 bases: TGTGCCAGCAGTCCCCCTTTGGGGGGGGTTCAGCCCCAGCATTTT. Its protein product is CASSPPLGGVQPQHF. The chain is built from TRBV28 and TRBJ1-5, with D perhaps matching TRBD1 (5 bases). CDR1 MDHEN and CDR2 SYDVKM come from the germline V gene. V was cut by 5 bases and J by 6 bases, with 17 bases left in between. This CDR3 comprises 15 residues.

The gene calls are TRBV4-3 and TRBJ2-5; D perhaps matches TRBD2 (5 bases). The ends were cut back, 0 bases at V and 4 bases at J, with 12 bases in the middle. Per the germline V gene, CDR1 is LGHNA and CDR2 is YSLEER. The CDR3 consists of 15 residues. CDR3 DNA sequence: TGCGCCAGCAGCCAAGATATCTCGGGATTAGAGACCCAGTACTTC. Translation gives CASSQDISGLETQYF.

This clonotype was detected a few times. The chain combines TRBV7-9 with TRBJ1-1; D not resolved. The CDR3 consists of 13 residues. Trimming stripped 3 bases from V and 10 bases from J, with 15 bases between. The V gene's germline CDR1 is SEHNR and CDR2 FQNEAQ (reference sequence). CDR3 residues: CASSLVAIPRAFF. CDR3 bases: TGTGCCAGCAGCTTGGTGGCCATACCAAGAGCTTTCTTT.

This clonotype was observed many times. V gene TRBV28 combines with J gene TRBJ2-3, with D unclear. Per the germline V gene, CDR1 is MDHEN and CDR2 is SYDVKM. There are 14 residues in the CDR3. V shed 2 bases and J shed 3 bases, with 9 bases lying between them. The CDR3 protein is CASSLPVGTDTQYF. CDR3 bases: TGTGCCAGCAGTTTACCGGTAGGGACAGATACGCAGTATTTT.

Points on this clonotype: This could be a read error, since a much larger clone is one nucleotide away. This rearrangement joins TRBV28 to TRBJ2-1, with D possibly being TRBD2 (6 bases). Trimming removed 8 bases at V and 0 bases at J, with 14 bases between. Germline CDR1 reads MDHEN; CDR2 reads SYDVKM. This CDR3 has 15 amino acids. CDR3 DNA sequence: TGTGCCAGCTCCGGACAAGCGGGCTCCTACAATGAGCAGTTCTTC. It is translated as CASSGQAGSYNEQFF.

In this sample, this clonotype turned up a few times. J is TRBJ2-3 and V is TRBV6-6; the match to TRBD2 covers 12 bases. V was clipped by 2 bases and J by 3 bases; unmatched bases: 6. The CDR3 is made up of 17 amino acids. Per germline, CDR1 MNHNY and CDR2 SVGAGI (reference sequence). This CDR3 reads CASSYPLAGGPTDTQYF. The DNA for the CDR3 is TGTGCCAGCAGTTACCCCCTAGCGGGAGGGCCGACAGATACGCAGTATTTT.

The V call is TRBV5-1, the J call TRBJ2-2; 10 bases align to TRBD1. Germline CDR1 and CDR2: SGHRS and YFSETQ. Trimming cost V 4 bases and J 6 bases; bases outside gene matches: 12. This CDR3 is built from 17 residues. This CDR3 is CASSLKALGQGSGELFF. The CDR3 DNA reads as TGCGCCAGCAGCCTGAAGGCACTGGGACAGGGGTCCGGGGAGCTGTTTTTT.